The clone carrying this T cell receptor beta chain was recorded at least ten times. This entry belongs to a study of T cells in Graves' hyperthyroidism and ophthalmopathy. RNA transcripts were the template for amplifying TCR beta CDR3 regions. RT-PCR in the first round (using the HTBI primer set) targeted the TCR CDR3. TCRdb processed the multiplex PCR reads anew with MiXCR; each CDR3 protein has one entry. The sample contains fewer than 650,000 distinct CDR3 sequences, 12% to 15% of which appear only once. This CDR3 has 17 amino acids. Germline V gene lookup returns CDR1 MNHEY and CDR2 SVGAGI. Unmatched junction bases numbered 7, after V lost 2 bases and J lost 3 bases. Hyperthyroidism of Graves' type that showed no ophthalmopathy progression within 18 months was stable.

The sequence was obtained from a woman in her 40s with Graves' hyperthyroidism. Material for sequencing was blood. The chain couples TRBV6-5 to TRBJ2-7; 13 bases are a match to TRBD2. In nucleotides, the CDR3 is TGTGCCAGCAGTTACCTTGGGACTAGCGGGAATGTCTACGAGCAGTACTTC. Its translation is CASSYLGTSGNVYEQYF.